A selection of T cell receptor beta chains follows, all from one sample in a study of blood T cells in healthy people across ages. TCRdb processed the 5' RACE reads anew with MiXCR; each CDR3 protein has one entry. The sample records some 1.5 million distinct CDR3 sequences, roughly 28% being singletons. The sample was blood. The receptor source for this set is a woman in her 30s in good health. CDR3s include the opening cysteine and the closing phenylalanine or tryptophan. The order of the fields is V gene, J gene, clone size, CDR3 length, CDR3 protein. Size values are once, few and many counts, or a class for expanded clones, and some rows have none.

V: TRBV20-1; J: TRBJ1-3; size: -; length: 17; CDR3: CSARETGRRIYGNTIYF
V: TRBV12-3/TRBV12-4; J: TRBJ1-6; size: few; length: 15; CDR3: CASSLSGRRNSLLHF
V: TRBV29-1; J: TRBJ1-4; size: -; length: 13; CDR3: CSVLGGVNEKLFF
V: TRBV2; J: TRBJ2-1; size: few; length: 13; CDR3: CAGRKGIPNEQFF
V: TRBV15; J: TRBJ2-4; size: -; length: 15; CDR3: CATSRDHGTKEPQYF
V: TRBV10-3; J: TRBJ2-4; size: -; length: 15; CDR3: CAIGEGTLAKNIQYF
V: TRBV29-1; J: TRBJ2-2; size: -; length: 14; CDR3: CSVDPGLGTGELFF
V: TRBV14; J: TRBJ2-1; size: -; length: 14; CDR3: CASSQGLGGAGPFF
V: TRBV5-6; J: TRBJ2-3; size: few; length: 17; CDR3: CASSLGYSGGVTDTQYF
V: TRBV28; J: TRBJ1-2; size: few; length: 14; CDR3: CASSLRDRPYGYTF
V: TRBV7-2; J: TRBJ1-2; size: few; length: 14; CDR3: CASSSLLDNYGYTF
V: TRBV20-1; J: TRBJ2-7; size: -; length: 13; CDR3: CSASRDRAYEQYF
V: TRBV7-2; J: TRBJ2-7; size: -; length: 15; CDR3: CASSFRLAGGSEQYF
V: TRBV5-1; J: TRBJ1-2; size: few; length: 15; CDR3: CASSSVGTGHYGYTF
V: TRBV6-4; J: TRBJ2-3; size: few; length: 13; CDR3: CAGSDQGTDTQYF
V: TRBV29-1; J: TRBJ2-2; size: few; length: 15; CDR3: CSVGLGPRNTGELFF
V: TRBV5-6; J: TRBJ2-3; size: few; length: 16; CDR3: CASSLVSRQSTDTQYF
V: TRBV20-1; J: TRBJ2-7; size: few; length: 13; CDR3: CSASSPGADEQYF
V: TRBV20-1; J: TRBJ2-7; size: few; length: 15; CDR3: CSASGSTSGSLEQYF
V: TRBV6-5; J: TRBJ2-7; size: many; length: 14; CDR3: CASSRRGGAGEQYF
V: TRBV6-2/TRBV6-3; J: TRBJ1-2; size: -; length: 15; CDR3: CASSYTEGCGYGYTF
V: TRBV20-1; J: TRBJ1-5; size: -; length: 13; CDR3: CSASRTGDQPQHF
V: TRBV4-1; J: TRBJ1-2; size: many; length: 15; CDR3: CASSQDRRGVYGYTF
V: TRBV7-9; J: TRBJ2-7; size: few; length: 14; CDR3: CASSWDRNYYEQYF
V: TRBV5-1; J: TRBJ1-2; size: -; length: 15; CDR3: CASSPGTGGRDGYTF
V: TRBV12-3/TRBV12-4; J: TRBJ1-1; size: -; length: 14; CDR3: CASTYRAGGTEAFF
V: TRBV29-1; J: TRBJ2-2; size: few; length: 12; CDR3: CSVAERTGELFF
V: TRBV10-3; J: TRBJ1-1; size: -; length: 12; CDR3: CAISQVNTEAFF